The T cell receptor (beta chain) under discussion was sequenced for a study of blood T cell repertoires in COVID-19. The trim removed 5 bases at V and 2 bases at J, leaving 5 bases unmatched. This CDR3 comprises 14 residues. The germline V gene has CDR1 SGHRS and CDR2 YFSETQ. This table comes from immunoSEQ multiplex PCR, and its TCRdb copy is limited to in-frame clones, with some not included. The data hold approximately 230,000 clones, with 75% to 90% observed a single time. Sequencing was performed on PBMCs or T cells enriched from blood (not recorded which). The chain links TRBV5-1 to TRBJ2-7; 9 positions match TRBD1. This clonotype was obtained from a woman in her twenties or thirties with acute COVID-19. CDR3 coding DNA: TGCGCCAGCAGTAGGACAGGGGTCCCCTACGAGCAGTACTTC. It translates to CASSRTGVPYEQYF.